The rows below give T cell receptor beta chains drawn from one sample of a study of T cell changes during pregnancy in multiple sclerosis. Assay used: immunoSEQ multiplex PCR; TCRdb lists only in-frame clones, some missing. Altogether some 100,000 clones are present, around 92% being singletons, with the ten largest covering 2.5% to 4%. Specimen: peripheral blood, collected in the second trimester of pregnancy. Receptor source: a female donor with multiple sclerosis, enrolled in a pregnancy study. Both conserved end residues are part of each CDR3. Fields, in order: CDR3 DNA, CDR3 protein, clone size, CDR3 length, D gene, V gene, J gene. A D gene is named only where the DNA matches it firmly. Only some rows state a clone size, as once, few, many or a class for expanded clones.

cdr3_nt: TGTGCCAGCGGGAGTGGGCGGGTAGGGACCCAGTACTTC; cdr3_aa: CASGSGRVGTQYF; clone_size: -; cdr3_length: 13; d_call: -; v_call: TRBV6-1; j_call: TRBJ2-5
cdr3_nt: TGTGCCAGCAGCTTAGCGGGCAGCTTCTCTGGAAACACCATATATTTT; cdr3_aa: CASSLAGSFSGNTIYF; clone_size: -; cdr3_length: 16; d_call: -; v_call: TRBV7-6; j_call: TRBJ1-3
cdr3_nt: TGTGCCTGGAGTCCGGGACTAGGGGGTTACGAGCAGTACTTC; cdr3_aa: CAWSPGLGGYEQYF; clone_size: -; cdr3_length: 14; d_call: TRBD2; v_call: TRBV30; j_call: TRBJ2-7
cdr3_nt: TGTGCCAGTAGTATAGGGACAGGGGGTGTCAATGAGCAGTTCTTC; cdr3_aa: CASSIGTGGVNEQFF; clone_size: -; cdr3_length: 15; d_call: TRBD1; v_call: TRBV19; j_call: TRBJ2-1
cdr3_nt: TGTGCCAGCAGCCAAGAAGCGATAGCGGGAGCTCCAGATACGCAGTATTTT; cdr3_aa: CASSQEAIAGAPDTQYF; clone_size: -; cdr3_length: 17; d_call: TRBD2; v_call: TRBV4-2; j_call: TRBJ2-3
cdr3_nt: TGTGCCAGCAGCGTACGGGGGGGACTAGCGAACAATGAGCAGTTCTTC; cdr3_aa: CASSVRGGLANNEQFF; clone_size: -; cdr3_length: 16; d_call: TRBD2; v_call: TRBV9; j_call: TRBJ2-1
cdr3_nt: TGCGCCAGCAGCTGGACCGGGACAGGGGGGGACATTCAGTACTTC; cdr3_aa: CASSWTGTGGDIQYF; clone_size: -; cdr3_length: 15; d_call: TRBD1; v_call: TRBV5-1; j_call: TRBJ2-4
cdr3_nt: TGTGCCAGCAGTTTATTGGGGACAGGGTTGACAGATACGCAGTATTTT; cdr3_aa: CASSLLGTGLTDTQYF; clone_size: -; cdr3_length: 16; d_call: TRBD1; v_call: TRBV27; j_call: TRBJ2-3
cdr3_nt: TGTGCCAGCAGTGAACTTGGCTGGGGCGCACAAGGTGAAAAACTGTTTTTT; cdr3_aa: CASSELGWGAQGEKLFF; clone_size: once; cdr3_length: 17; d_call: -; v_call: TRBV25-1; j_call: TRBJ1-4
cdr3_nt: TGTGCCAGCAGCGAAGACAGAGCCTCTGGAAACACCATATATTTT; cdr3_aa: CASSEDRASGNTIYF; clone_size: -; cdr3_length: 15; d_call: -; v_call: TRBV9; j_call: TRBJ1-3
cdr3_nt: TGTGCCAGCAGCTTGAGTACACTTCCGGCGACAGGGGTATTC; cdr3_aa: CASSLSTLPATGVF; clone_size: once; cdr3_length: 14; d_call: TRBD1; v_call: TRBV5-5; j_call: TRBJ2-7
cdr3_nt: TGTGCCAGCAGTTTAAGGGAAGGGCTGGGACTAGTATACGAGCAGTACTTC; cdr3_aa: CASSLREGLGLVYEQYF; clone_size: -; cdr3_length: 17; d_call: TRBD2; v_call: TRBV27; j_call: TRBJ2-7
cdr3_nt: TGTGCCAGCAGCACGAAGGTAGGGGAAGCTAATGAAAAACTGTTTTTT; cdr3_aa: CASSTKVGEANEKLFF; clone_size: -; cdr3_length: 16; d_call: -; v_call: TRBV21-1; j_call: TRBJ1-4
cdr3_nt: TGCGCCAGCAGCCGGGACAGCTACAATGAGCAGTTCTTC; cdr3_aa: CASSRDSYNEQFF; clone_size: -; cdr3_length: 13; d_call: TRBD1; v_call: TRBV5-1; j_call: TRBJ2-1
cdr3_nt: TGTGCCAGCAGCAGGGGTACCAAAAACATTCAGTACTTC; cdr3_aa: CASSRGTKNIQYF; clone_size: -; cdr3_length: 13; d_call: -; v_call: TRBV7-2; j_call: TRBJ2-4
cdr3_nt: TGTGCCAGCAGCTTATCCGGCGGGAGCACCTACGAGCAGTACTTC; cdr3_aa: CASSLSGGSTYEQYF; clone_size: -; cdr3_length: 15; d_call: TRBD2; v_call: TRBV7-2; j_call: TRBJ2-7
cdr3_nt: TGTGCCAGCTCACCGCCCGCGAGGCAGGGGGCCCTCGATCAGCCCCAGCATTTT; cdr3_aa: CASSPPARQGALDQPQHF; clone_size: -; cdr3_length: 18; d_call: TRBD1; v_call: TRBV18; j_call: TRBJ1-5
cdr3_nt: TGTGCCAGCAGCTTACGCCTTGGACAGAACTCCTACGAGCAGTACTTC; cdr3_aa: CASSLRLGQNSYEQYF; clone_size: -; cdr3_length: 16; d_call: -; v_call: TRBV7-2; j_call: TRBJ2-7
cdr3_nt: TGTGCCAGCAGCAACGGACAGGGAGGGACAGATACGCAGTATTTT; cdr3_aa: CASSNGQGGTDTQYF; clone_size: -; cdr3_length: 15; d_call: -; v_call: TRBV4-2; j_call: TRBJ2-3
cdr3_nt: TGTGCCAGCAGTTTAGGACAGTTCTCTGGAAACACCATATATTTT; cdr3_aa: CASSLGQFSGNTIYF; clone_size: -; cdr3_length: 15; d_call: -; v_call: TRBV28; j_call: TRBJ1-3
cdr3_nt: TGTGCCAGCAGCACACCCGCAAGGAGGGTTTACGAGCAGTACTTC; cdr3_aa: CASSTPARRVYEQYF; clone_size: -; cdr3_length: 15; d_call: -; v_call: TRBV28; j_call: TRBJ2-7
cdr3_nt: TGTGCCAGCAGCCAGACAGGGTATAACACTGAAGCTTTCTTT; cdr3_aa: CASSQTGYNTEAFF; clone_size: once; cdr3_length: 14; d_call: TRBD1; v_call: TRBV14; j_call: TRBJ1-1
cdr3_nt: TGTGCCAGCAGTGAAAGCGGTCCTAGCACAGATACGCAGTATTTT; cdr3_aa: CASSESGPSTDTQYF; clone_size: -; cdr3_length: 15; d_call: -; v_call: TRBV2; j_call: TRBJ2-3
cdr3_nt: TGTGCCAGCAGTCAGACAGGGTCCGGGGAGCTGTTTTTT; cdr3_aa: CASSQTGSGELFF; clone_size: -; cdr3_length: 13; d_call: TRBD1; v_call: TRBV7-9; j_call: TRBJ2-2
cdr3_nt: TGTGCCAGCAGTAGGGGCGGGGGGTTGGAGACCCAGTACTTC; cdr3_aa: CASSRGGGLETQYF; clone_size: -; cdr3_length: 14; d_call: TRBD2; v_call: TRBV27; j_call: TRBJ2-5
cdr3_nt: TGTGCCAGCAGTTTAAGCGGGTTCGCCTCCTATGGCTACACCTTC; cdr3_aa: CASSLSGFASYGYTF; clone_size: -; cdr3_length: 15; d_call: -; v_call: TRBV27; j_call: TRBJ1-2
cdr3_nt: TGCAGTGCGTACCAGGGGTATGGCTACACCTTC; cdr3_aa: CSAYQGYGYTF; clone_size: few; cdr3_length: 11; d_call: -; v_call: TRBV20-1; j_call: TRBJ1-2
cdr3_nt: TGTGCCTGGAAAGGGGGCTATGGCTACACCTTC; cdr3_aa: CAWKGGYGYTF; clone_size: -; cdr3_length: 11; d_call: -; v_call: TRBV30; j_call: TRBJ1-2
cdr3_nt: TGTGCCAGCAGTGAAGCGCTTCAGGGACAGTTTGAGACCCAGTACTTC; cdr3_aa: CASSEALQGQFETQYF; clone_size: -; cdr3_length: 16; d_call: TRBD1; v_call: TRBV2; j_call: TRBJ2-5
cdr3_nt: TGTGCCAGTAGCTGGACAGGGAAGACAGATACGCAGTATTTT; cdr3_aa: CASSWTGKTDTQYF; clone_size: -; cdr3_length: 14; d_call: TRBD1; v_call: TRBV19; j_call: TRBJ2-3
cdr3_nt: TGTGCCAGCAGCTTAGCGCCGGGACTAGGGTACGAGCAGTACTTC; cdr3_aa: CASSLAPGLGYEQYF; clone_size: -; cdr3_length: 15; d_call: TRBD2; v_call: TRBV7-2; j_call: TRBJ2-7
cdr3_nt: TGTGCCAGCAGCCCTAGCGGGAGCCGAGGAGAGACCCAGTACTTC; cdr3_aa: CASSPSGSRGETQYF; clone_size: -; cdr3_length: 15; d_call: TRBD2; v_call: TRBV14; j_call: TRBJ2-5
cdr3_nt: TGTGCCAGCAGCGGAGAAGCGGGAGGGCTGGCTAATGAGCAGTTCTTC; cdr3_aa: CASSGEAGGLANEQFF; clone_size: once; cdr3_length: 16; d_call: TRBD2; v_call: TRBV9; j_call: TRBJ2-1
cdr3_nt: TGTGCCAGCCGAACAGGATACAATGAGCAGTTCTTC; cdr3_aa: CASRTGYNEQFF; clone_size: -; cdr3_length: 12; d_call: -; v_call: TRBV19; j_call: TRBJ2-1
cdr3_nt: TGTGCCAGCAGCGTAGAACAGGGCCACGAGCAGTACTTC; cdr3_aa: CASSVEQGHEQYF; clone_size: once; cdr3_length: 13; d_call: -; v_call: TRBV9; j_call: TRBJ2-7
cdr3_nt: TGCGCCAGCAGCCAAGTCTTCTTGAGCGGTGAGACCCAGTACTTC; cdr3_aa: CASSQVFLSGETQYF; clone_size: -; cdr3_length: 15; d_call: -; v_call: TRBV4-1; j_call: TRBJ2-5
cdr3_nt: TGTGCCAGCCAGACTAGCGGGAGGTCCTACGAGCAGTACTTC; cdr3_aa: CASQTSGRSYEQYF; clone_size: -; cdr3_length: 14; d_call: TRBD2; v_call: TRBV28; j_call: TRBJ2-7
cdr3_nt: TGTGCCAGCTACCTTGGACAGGGGATCATGAACACTGAAGCTTTCTTT; cdr3_aa: CASYLGQGIMNTEAFF; clone_size: once; cdr3_length: 16; d_call: TRBD1; v_call: TRBV5-4; j_call: TRBJ1-1
cdr3_nt: TGCGCCAGCAGCTTGGGGACTTCGATCCGATTCACAGATACGCAGTATTTT; cdr3_aa: CASSLGTSIRFTDTQYF; clone_size: once; cdr3_length: 17; d_call: -; v_call: TRBV5-1; j_call: TRBJ2-3
cdr3_nt: TGTGCCAGCAGTTACTCGAGTCTAGCGAGCCAAGAGACCCAGTACTTC; cdr3_aa: CASSYSSLASQETQYF; clone_size: once; cdr3_length: 16; d_call: -; v_call: TRBV6-5; j_call: TRBJ2-5
cdr3_nt: TGTGCCAGCAGCGCCTACGGGTCCCCAGGGGGGAATGAGCAGTTCTTC; cdr3_aa: CASSAYGSPGGNEQFF; clone_size: -; cdr3_length: 16; d_call: -; v_call: TRBV7-3; j_call: TRBJ2-1
cdr3_nt: TGTGCCAGCAGCCCGGGCGGGGTTGGAAACACCATATATTTT; cdr3_aa: CASSPGGVGNTIYF; clone_size: -; cdr3_length: 14; d_call: -; v_call: TRBV13; j_call: TRBJ1-3
cdr3_nt: TGCAGCGTTGAAGATCGGATGAGAGGTCATGAAAAACTGTTTTTT; cdr3_aa: CSVEDRMRGHEKLFF; clone_size: -; cdr3_length: 15; d_call: -; v_call: TRBV29-1; j_call: TRBJ1-4